This record concerns one TCR beta chain sequence. The source of the sample is a study of blood T cell repertoires in COVID-19. About the study: The United States, Italy and Spain provided the acute and convalescent COVID-19 samples.

Per the authors' pipeline: How many nucleated cells were present was estimated from reference gene primer amplification. Only in-frame clones appear in the TCRdb table, and some are missing; sequencing was by immunoSEQ multiplex PCR. V and J calls and clone size are as listed in that table; D and trimming were resolved from the DNA. The sample has some 260,000 clones; 85% to 90% are singletons. The source material was PBMCs or T cells enriched from blood (not recorded which). The TCR comes from a man aged 40-55 years who had recovered from COVID-19.

This CDR3 reads CASSVGKLLQDGYTF. The CDR3 DNA is TGTGCCAGCAGCGTCGGGAAGCTCCTTCAGGATGGCTACACCTTC. This chain connects TRBV5-4 to TRBJ1-2, with unresolved D. Trimming stripped 4 bases from V and 6 bases from J, with 19 bases between. In germline, CDR1 is SGHNT, CDR2 YYREEE (reference sequence). The CDR3 runs 15 residues.